This is a list of T cell receptor beta chains from one sample in a study of neurological immune-mediated disorders. TCRdb re-analysed the 5' RACE reads in MiXCR, keeping a single row per CDR3 protein. The repertoire has some 47,000 distinct CDR3 sequences, 20% to 25% of them found once; the top ten carry less than 5%. Sequencing input: PBMCs. Source of these receptors: a man aged 60-69 years with HTLV-1-associated myelopathy (HAM/TSP). Both conserved end residues are part of each CDR3. A D gene is named only where the DNA matches it firmly. Clone sizes are given selectively: once, few, many, or a class where the clone is expanded.

j_call: TRBJ2-1
clone_size: many
cdr3_length: 17
d_call: TRBD1
v_call: TRBV10-3
cdr3_nt: TGTGCCATCAGTGAGCCCATGGATCCGACAGGGATGGATGAGCAGTTCTTC
cdr3_aa: CAISEPMDPTGMDEQFF

j_call: TRBJ2-7
clone_size: many
cdr3_length: 14
d_call: TRBD1
v_call: TRBV6-6
cdr3_nt: TGTGCCAGCAGATCCGGGACAGGGGTCAACGAGCAGTACTTC
cdr3_aa: CASRSGTGVNEQYF

j_call: TRBJ2-1
clone_size: many
cdr3_length: 13
d_call: NA
v_call: TRBV12-3/TRBV12-4
cdr3_nt: TGTGCCAGTCAAGTTCCTCAGAGAAATGAGCAGTTCTTC
cdr3_aa: CASQVPQRNEQFF

j_call: TRBJ2-6
clone_size: many
cdr3_length: 16
d_call: TRBD1
v_call: TRBV20-1
cdr3_nt: TGCAGTGCTAGAGATGGACAGGGCTCTGGGGCCAACGTCCTGACTTTC
cdr3_aa: CSARDGQGSGANVLTF

j_call: TRBJ2-7
clone_size: NA
cdr3_length: 17
d_call: NA
v_call: TRBV19
cdr3_nt: TGTGCCAGTAGTATACCCGCGGGCCGGGGTAACACCTACGAGCAGTACTTC
cdr3_aa: CASSIPAGRGNTYEQYF

j_call: TRBJ2-1
clone_size: medium-sized
cdr3_length: 14
d_call: TRBD2
v_call: TRBV7-2
cdr3_nt: TGTGCCAGCAGCTTACTAGCGGGACAGCATGAGCAGTTCTTC
cdr3_aa: CASSLLAGQHEQFF

j_call: TRBJ2-2
clone_size: few
cdr3_length: 14
d_call: NA
v_call: TRBV20-1
cdr3_nt: TGCAGTGCTAGAGAGGCCCGGGGCACCGGGGAGCTGTTTTTT
cdr3_aa: CSAREARGTGELFF

j_call: TRBJ2-7
clone_size: many
cdr3_length: 15
d_call: NA
v_call: TRBV5-1
cdr3_nt: TGCGCCAGCAGCGCCAGCCCAGGGCAGGGGAGCGAGCAGTACTTC
cdr3_aa: CASSASPGQGSEQYF

j_call: TRBJ1-2
clone_size: many
cdr3_length: 15
d_call: NA
v_call: TRBV14
cdr3_nt: TGTGCCAGCAGCCAAGATAGGCAGGGGTTGCGTGGCTACACCTTC
cdr3_aa: CASSQDRQGLRGYTF

j_call: TRBJ2-1
clone_size: few
cdr3_length: 15
d_call: NA
v_call: TRBV14
cdr3_nt: TGTGCCAGCAGCCAAGATGCCCGCCGACACAATGAGCAGTTCTTC
cdr3_aa: CASSQDARRHNEQFF

j_call: TRBJ2-1
clone_size: many
cdr3_length: 15
d_call: TRBD2
v_call: TRBV12-3/TRBV12-4
cdr3_nt: TGTGCCAGCAGTTTGCGAGCGGGAGGGCCTTCAGAGCAGTTCTTC
cdr3_aa: CASSLRAGGPSEQFF

j_call: TRBJ2-5
clone_size: many
cdr3_length: 15
d_call: NA
v_call: TRBV4-1
cdr3_nt: TGCGCCAGCAGCCACCCTGGATTGGGTGGAGAGACCCAGTACTTC
cdr3_aa: CASSHPGLGGETQYF

j_call: TRBJ2-1
clone_size: NA
cdr3_length: 14
d_call: NA
v_call: TRBV7-9
cdr3_nt: TGTGCCAGCAGCTTAGATAGCGGTTCCAATGAGCAGTTCTTC
cdr3_aa: CASSLDSGSNEQFF

j_call: TRBJ1-5
clone_size: many
cdr3_length: 17
d_call: TRBD1
v_call: TRBV20-1
cdr3_nt: TGCAGTGCTAGCCTTCAAGCACAGGGGATTAGCAATCAGCCCCAGCATTTT
cdr3_aa: CSASLQAQGISNQPQHF

j_call: TRBJ2-5
clone_size: many
cdr3_length: 17
d_call: TRBD2
v_call: TRBV9
cdr3_nt: TGTGCCAGCAGCGAACGTCCCGGGACTAGCGGGAAAGAGACCCAGTACTTC
cdr3_aa: CASSERPGTSGKETQYF

j_call: TRBJ2-1
clone_size: many
cdr3_length: 14
d_call: TRBD1
v_call: TRBV20-1
cdr3_nt: TGCAGTGCTATCGCGGGACAGGGGAACAATGAGCAGTTCTTC
cdr3_aa: CSAIAGQGNNEQFF

j_call: TRBJ1-1
clone_size: NA
cdr3_length: 16
d_call: TRBD1
v_call: TRBV2
cdr3_nt: TGTACCAGCAGTAAAGACCCCGGGACAGGGGGCACTGAAGCTTTCTTC
cdr3_aa: CTSSKDPGTGGTEAFF

j_call: TRBJ2-3
clone_size: many
cdr3_length: 17
d_call: TRBD2
v_call: TRBV5-1
cdr3_nt: TGCGCCAGCAGCTTGGGCCGGAGCGGGAGTGAAACAGATACGCAGTATTTT
cdr3_aa: CASSLGRSGSETDTQYF

j_call: TRBJ2-3
clone_size: NA
cdr3_length: 12
d_call: TRBD1
v_call: TRBV29-1
cdr3_nt: TGCAGCGTAGCGGGACAGGGGGCTTCATGGTATTTT
cdr3_aa: CSVAGQGASWYF

j_call: TRBJ2-7
clone_size: NA
cdr3_length: 15
d_call: NA
v_call: TRBV24-1
cdr3_nt: TGTGCCACCAGTGACGGTACAGGGCAAGTCGACGAGCAGTACTTC
cdr3_aa: CATSDGTGQVDEQYF

j_call: TRBJ2-7
clone_size: few
cdr3_length: 15
d_call: TRBD2
v_call: TRBV20-1
cdr3_nt: TGCAGTGCTAGAGGGGTAGCGGGAGGGTCCTACGAGCAGTACTTC
cdr3_aa: CSARGVAGGSYEQYF

j_call: TRBJ2-7
clone_size: NA
cdr3_length: 11
d_call: NA
v_call: TRBV6-5
cdr3_nt: TGTGCCAGCAGTTCTTTCCACGAGCAGTACTTC
cdr3_aa: CASSSFHEQYF

j_call: TRBJ1-2
clone_size: many
cdr3_length: 13
d_call: TRBD1
v_call: TRBV6-6
cdr3_nt: TGTGCCAGCAGCCGACAGGGGCTCGATGGCTACACCTTC
cdr3_aa: CASSRQGLDGYTF

j_call: TRBJ1-1
clone_size: many
cdr3_length: 13
d_call: NA
v_call: TRBV5-1
cdr3_nt: TGCGCCAGCACCGCCCACCTAAACACTGAAGCTTTCTTT
cdr3_aa: CASTAHLNTEAFF

j_call: TRBJ1-5
clone_size: few
cdr3_length: 11
d_call: NA
v_call: TRBV19
cdr3_nt: TGTGCCAGTGGACCCATTCAGCCCCAGCATTTT
cdr3_aa: CASGPIQPQHF

j_call: TRBJ2-3
clone_size: many
cdr3_length: 13
d_call: NA
v_call: TRBV3-1
cdr3_nt: TGTGCCAGCAGCCAAGTGTCGGGAGATACGCAGTATTTT
cdr3_aa: CASSQVSGDTQYF

j_call: TRBJ1-2
clone_size: medium-sized
cdr3_length: 14
d_call: NA
v_call: TRBV5-1
cdr3_nt: TGCGCCAGCAGCTCGGGGGACAACTACTATGGCTACACCTTC
cdr3_aa: CASSSGDNYYGYTF

j_call: TRBJ2-7
clone_size: few
cdr3_length: 12
d_call: NA
v_call: TRBV6-1
cdr3_nt: TGTGCCAGTGGATGGGCGGGGACCGAGCAGTACTTC
cdr3_aa: CASGWAGTEQYF

j_call: TRBJ1-2
clone_size: many
cdr3_length: 13
d_call: TRBD1
v_call: TRBV29-1
cdr3_nt: TGCAGCGTTGGGGGGGGACAGGGCTATGGCTACACCTTC
cdr3_aa: CSVGGGQGYGYTF

j_call: TRBJ2-7
clone_size: many
cdr3_length: 14
d_call: TRBD2
v_call: TRBV20-1
cdr3_nt: TGCAGTGCTAGACCCGGACTAGCGGGAGGGGAGCAGTACTTC
cdr3_aa: CSARPGLAGGEQYF

j_call: TRBJ2-1
clone_size: NA
cdr3_length: 16
d_call: TRBD2
v_call: TRBV29-1
cdr3_nt: TGCAGCGCCTACGGACTAGCGGGAGTGTCCTACAATGAGCAGTTCTTC
cdr3_aa: CSAYGLAGVSYNEQFF

j_call: TRBJ2-3
clone_size: many
cdr3_length: 15
d_call: TRBD2
v_call: TRBV12-3/TRBV12-4
cdr3_nt: TGTGCCAGCAGTTTATCGGCGGGAGCCGGAGATACGCAGTATTTT
cdr3_aa: CASSLSAGAGDTQYF

j_call: TRBJ2-1
clone_size: many
cdr3_length: 14
d_call: TRBD2
v_call: TRBV2
cdr3_nt: TGTGCCAGATCTAGCGGGCCGCAGGGTGATGCGCAGTTCTTC
cdr3_aa: CARSSGPQGDAQFF

j_call: TRBJ2-7
clone_size: NA
cdr3_length: 15
d_call: NA
v_call: TRBV11-3
cdr3_nt: TGTGCCAGCAGCCACGACAATTGGGACAACTACGAGCAGTACTTC
cdr3_aa: CASSHDNWDNYEQYF

j_call: TRBJ1-3
clone_size: many
cdr3_length: 11
d_call: NA
v_call: TRBV6-5
cdr3_nt: TGTGCCAGCAGTTACGGAAACACCATATATTTT
cdr3_aa: CASSYGNTIYF

j_call: TRBJ1-2
clone_size: many
cdr3_length: 15
d_call: NA
v_call: TRBV6-1
cdr3_nt: TGTGCCAGCAGTGCCAGGGCACAAATAGGATATGGCTACACCTTC
cdr3_aa: CASSARAQIGYGYTF

j_call: TRBJ2-1
clone_size: NA
cdr3_length: 16
d_call: TRBD2
v_call: TRBV6-5
cdr3_nt: TGTGCCAGCAGTTACTCCGGGACTAGCGAGGGCCATGAGCAGTTCTTC
cdr3_aa: CASSYSGTSEGHEQFF

j_call: TRBJ2-1
clone_size: NA
cdr3_length: 14
d_call: NA
v_call: TRBV5-6
cdr3_nt: TGTGCCAGTAGTCGAGACTCACAGGGCCTTGAGCTGTTCTTC
cdr3_aa: CASSRDSQGLELFF

j_call: TRBJ1-2
clone_size: many
cdr3_length: 12
d_call: NA
v_call: TRBV19
cdr3_nt: TGTGCCAGTAGTGTCGACAGGACGGGCTACACCTTC
cdr3_aa: CASSVDRTGYTF

j_call: TRBJ2-3
clone_size: many
cdr3_length: 15
d_call: TRBD1
v_call: TRBV5-6
cdr3_nt: TGTGCCAGCAGCCTCGACAGGGGGTGGGCAGATACGCAGTATTTT
cdr3_aa: CASSLDRGWADTQYF

j_call: TRBJ1-5
clone_size: many
cdr3_length: 18
d_call: NA
v_call: TRBV28
cdr3_nt: TGTGCCAGCAGTTTCTGGGGCTCTTCCACTTATAGCAATCAGCCCCAGCATTTT
cdr3_aa: CASSFWGSSTYSNQPQHF

j_call: TRBJ2-1
clone_size: NA
cdr3_length: 14
d_call: NA
v_call: TRBV7-2
cdr3_nt: TGTGCCAGCAGCTTAGGGACTAAATACAATGAGCAGTTCTTC
cdr3_aa: CASSLGTKYNEQFF

j_call: TRBJ2-1
clone_size: many
cdr3_length: 13
d_call: NA
v_call: TRBV5-1
cdr3_nt: TGCGCCAGCAGCTTGAGTAGCGCAAATGAGCAGTTCTTC
cdr3_aa: CASSLSSANEQFF

j_call: TRBJ2-5
clone_size: many
cdr3_length: 15
d_call: TRBD1
v_call: TRBV5-1
cdr3_nt: TGCGCCAGCAGCTTGGCCGGCAGGGGGCGAGAGACCCAGTACTTC
cdr3_aa: CASSLAGRGRETQYF

j_call: TRBJ2-7
clone_size: many
cdr3_length: 13
d_call: NA
v_call: TRBV6-1
cdr3_nt: TGTGCCGCAAGGGGAGGACAGACCTACGAGCAGTACTTC
cdr3_aa: CAARGGQTYEQYF

j_call: TRBJ2-7
clone_size: many
cdr3_length: 17
d_call: TRBD2
v_call: TRBV11-2
cdr3_nt: TGTGCCAGCAGCTCGCCCCTGGGGCGGGAGGTCCTCTACGAGCAGTACTTC
cdr3_aa: CASSSPLGREVLYEQYF

j_call: TRBJ2-6
clone_size: many
cdr3_length: 16
d_call: TRBD1
v_call: TRBV24-1
cdr3_nt: TGTGCCACCTCGGACAGGCTCATCTCTGGGGCCAACGTCCTGACTTTC
cdr3_aa: CATSDRLISGANVLTF

j_call: TRBJ1-1
clone_size: many
cdr3_length: 15
d_call: NA
v_call: TRBV7-3
cdr3_nt: TGTGCCAGCAGCTTAAGGTCTCCCATGAACACTGAAGCTTTCTTT
cdr3_aa: CASSLRSPMNTEAFF

j_call: TRBJ2-7
clone_size: many
cdr3_length: 12
d_call: TRBD1
v_call: TRBV15
cdr3_nt: TGTGCCACCAGCAGATCAGGGGGCGAGCAGTACTTC
cdr3_aa: CATSRSGGEQYF

j_call: TRBJ2-7
clone_size: many
cdr3_length: 15
d_call: TRBD2
v_call: TRBV5-1
cdr3_nt: TGCGCCAGCAGCTCGCGACTAGCGGGAGGTGAGGAGCAGTACTTC
cdr3_aa: CASSSRLAGGEEQYF

j_call: TRBJ2-1
clone_size: many
cdr3_length: 19
d_call: TRBD2
v_call: TRBV5-6
cdr3_nt: TGTGCCAGCAGCTTGGCGGCGACTAGCGGGAGAGTGTCCTACAATGAGCAGTTCTTC
cdr3_aa: CASSLAATSGRVSYNEQFF

j_call: TRBJ2-7
clone_size: many
cdr3_length: 14
d_call: NA
v_call: TRBV5-1
cdr3_nt: TGCGCCAGCAGCTTATCGACTGGTCTCTACGAGCAGTACTTC
cdr3_aa: CASSLSTGLYEQYF

j_call: TRBJ2-5
clone_size: many
cdr3_length: 15
d_call: TRBD1
v_call: TRBV15
cdr3_nt: TGTGCCACCAGCAGAGATAAAGGGGGCGGACGGCCCCAGTACTTC
cdr3_aa: CATSRDKGGGRPQYF

j_call: TRBJ2-7
clone_size: NA
cdr3_length: 12
d_call: TRBD2
v_call: TRBV20-1
cdr3_nt: TGCAGTGCTAAGCGGGGCGGCTACGAGCAGTACTTC
cdr3_aa: CSAKRGGYEQYF

j_call: TRBJ2-5
clone_size: many
cdr3_length: 15
d_call: NA
v_call: TRBV6-1
cdr3_nt: TGTGCCAGCAGTGTAACTAGCAGCTACCAAGAGACCCAGTACTTC
cdr3_aa: CASSVTSSYQETQYF